This T cell receptor beta chain appears in the sequencing data of a study of CD8 T cells in ankylosing spondylitis. The CDR3 loop spans 16 amino acids. Per germline, CDR1 MDHEN and CDR2 SYDVKM. V was clipped by 3 bases and J by 1 base, with 15 bases between them. Study results and limitations: There was a TCR beta motif, made of several highly homologous variants, that appeared characteristic of ankylosing spondylitis blood. Previously reported in reactive arthritis synovial fluid and blood were some of the motif variants. It was reported that disease-linked clones were significantly enriched in matched ankylosing spondylitis synovial fluid.

As concerns this clonotype: The antigen remains undetermined.

A quantitative 5'-RACE method, one with molecular barcodes, was used to make TCR beta libraries. TCRdb recomputed calls from the 5' RACE reads with MiXCR, one row per CDR3 protein. Among around 480,000 distinct CDR3 sequences listed, 17% were seen once. V is TRBV28 and J is TRBJ1-1; a weak D match, TRBD1 (6 bases). The sequence was collected from a male donor with ankylosing spondylitis. Sample: blood, either unsorted or a sorted T cell fraction (not recorded which). The CDR3 spells CASSFRFRTENTEAFF. As DNA, the CDR3 is TGTGCCAGCAGTTTCCGATTCCGGACAGAGAACACTGAAGCTTTCTTT.